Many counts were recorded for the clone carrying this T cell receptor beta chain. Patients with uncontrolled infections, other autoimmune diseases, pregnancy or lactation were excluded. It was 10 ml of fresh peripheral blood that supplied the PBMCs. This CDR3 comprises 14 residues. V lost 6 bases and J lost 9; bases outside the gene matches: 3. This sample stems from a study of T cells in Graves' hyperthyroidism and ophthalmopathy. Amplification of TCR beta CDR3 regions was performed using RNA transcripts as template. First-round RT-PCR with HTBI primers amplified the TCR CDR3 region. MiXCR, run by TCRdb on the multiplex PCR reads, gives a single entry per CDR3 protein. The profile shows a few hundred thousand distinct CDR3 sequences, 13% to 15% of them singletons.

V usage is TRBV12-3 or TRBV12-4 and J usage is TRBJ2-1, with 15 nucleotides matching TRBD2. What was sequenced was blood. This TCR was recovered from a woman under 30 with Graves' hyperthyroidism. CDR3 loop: CASSEGLAGGEQFF. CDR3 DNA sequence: TGTGCCAGCAGCGAGGGACTAGCGGGAGGTGAGCAGTTCTTC.